This T cell receptor (beta chain) was identified during a study of T-cell memory formation after mild COVID-19. Trimming took 4 bases from V and 5 from J; bases not matched to a gene: 5. Germline-derived CDR1 and CDR2 are MDHEN and SYDVKM. The CDR3 spans 14 residues. Via MiXCR, TCRdb re-called the 5' RACE reads, giving one row per CDR3 protein. This repertoire shows under 300,000 distinct CDR3 sequences, more than 15% found once; its top ten account for 23%. Notes on this clonotype: The antigen is not known.

Whole-study findings and limits: There were some responding clones in pre-infection memory, which suggested that cross-reactive memory had joined. Contracting clones from day 15 to 85 showed balanced CD4/CD8; later expanders favored CD4+.

The V and J genes are TRBV28 and TRBJ2-7; 10 bases fit TRBD2. This sequence was found in a man between 18 and 29 years old who had mild COVID-19 (a few samples of this study predate the infection). Cell type and time point are not known. The sequenced material came from PBMCs or a T cell subset sorted from them (not recorded which). The CDR3 sequence is CASSSLAGGNEQYF. The DNA of the CDR3 is TGTGCCAGCAGTTCCTTAGCGGGGGGTAACGAGCAGTACTTC.